Listed below are T cell receptor beta chains from one sample, sequenced in a study of cytomegalovirus exposure and HLA in healthy donors. Sequenced by immunoSEQ multiplex PCR; TCRdb stores in-frame clones only, minus some. The repertoire holds fewer than 250,000 clones, with 85% as singletons. Sequenced input: PBMCs. The receptors derive from a human donor in good health. Both conserved end residues are part of each CDR3. A D gene is named only where the DNA matches it firmly. Part of the rows lack a size; the others show once, few, many or a class for expanded clones.

J | size | D | V | CDR3 | DNA
TRBJ1-4 | NA | TRBD1 | TRBV19 | CASSTRQGPRGEKLFF | TGTGCCAGTAGTACGCGACAGGGGCCGAGGGGTGAAAAACTGTTTTTT
TRBJ1-5 | NA | TRBD1 | TRBV28 | CASRFWKGANQPQHF | TGTGCCAGCAGGTTTTGGAAGGGGGCGAATCAGCCCCAGCATTTT
TRBJ1-3 | NA | TRBD1 | TRBV7-8 | CASSLEGQGNTIYF | TGTGCCAGCAGCTTGGAGGGACAGGGAAACACCATATATTTT
TRBJ2-3 | NA | NA | TRBV27 | CASIPAAGTDTQYF | TGTGCCAGCATTCCAGCCGCAGGGACAGATACGCAGTATTTT
TRBJ2-7 | NA | NA | TRBV11-2 | CASSLDLGYEQYF | TGTGCCAGCAGCTTAGATCTCGGCTACGAGCAGTACTTC
TRBJ2-3 | NA | TRBD2 | TRBV4-1 | CASSQDGSSGRGTDTQYF | TGCGCCAGCAGCCAAGACGGGTCTAGCGGGAGGGGCACAGATACGCAGTATTTT
TRBJ2-3 | NA | TRBD2 | TRBV6-1 | CASSDRLAGGTDTQYF | TGTGCCAGCAGTGACCGACTAGCGGGAGGTACAGATACGCAGTATTTT
TRBJ1-5 | NA | TRBD1 | TRBV6-6 | CASSFRRQGLQPQHF | TGTGCCAGCAGTTTTCGCAGACAGGGCCTTCAGCCCCAGCATTTT
TRBJ2-3 | NA | TRBD2 | TRBV5-1 | CASSLGGSGGTDTQYF | TGCGCCAGCAGCTTGGGCGGGAGCGGTGGCACAGATACGCAGTATTTT
TRBJ2-7 | NA | TRBD1 | TRBV6-5 | CASSVQGESSYEQYF | TGTGCCAGCAGCGTGCAGGGGGAGTCCTCCTACGAGCAGTACTTC
TRBJ2-7 | NA | NA | TRBV5-4 | CASSLYEGPLGEQYF | TGTGCCAGCAGCTTGTATGAGGGTCCTTTGGGGGAGCAGTACTTC
TRBJ2-3 | NA | NA | TRBV9 | CASTDGTDTQYF | TGTGCCAGCACAGATGGCACAGATACGCAGTATTTT
TRBJ2-7 | NA | TRBD2 | TRBV7-2 | CASSLQGGLAVGEQYF | TGTGCCAGCAGCTTACAGGGTGGACTAGCGGTGGGGGAGCAGTACTTC
TRBJ2-3 | few | TRBD1 | TRBV29-1 | CSASRTGKGSDTQYF | TGCAGCGCCTCCCGGACAGGGAAGGGGTCGGATACGCAGTATTTT
TRBJ2-1 | NA | NA | TRBV21-1 | CASSKGRGGRDNEQFF | TGTGCCAGCAGCAAAGGGAGGGGGGGGCGCGACAATGAGCAGTTCTTC
TRBJ1-4 | NA | NA | TRBV5-1 | CASSFLWGTNEKLFF | TGCGCCAGCAGCTTTCTGTGGGGCACTAATGAAAAACTGTTTTTT
TRBJ1-5 | NA | TRBD1 | TRBV6-1 | CASSATGTGGWGQPQHF | TGTGCCAGCAGTGCGACAGGGACAGGGGGCTGGGGTCAGCCCCAGCATTTT
TRBJ2-3 | NA | NA | TRBV7-9 | CASSLQGRNYYTDTQYF | TGTGCCAGCAGCCTACAAGGAAGGAATTACTACACAGATACGCAGTATTTT
TRBJ2-3 | NA | NA | TRBV4-2 | CASSLYHSSTDTQYF | TGTGCCAGCAGCCTTTACCACTCTAGCACAGATACGCAGTATTTT
TRBJ1-3 | NA | NA | TRBV5-1 | CASSPTGSGNTIYF | TGCGCCAGCAGCCCGACGGGGTCTGGAAACACCATATATTTT
TRBJ1-2 | NA | NA | TRBV7-9 | CSSSLDTFVGYTF | TGTTCCAGCAGCTTAGACACCTTTGTCGGCTACACCTTC
TRBJ2-1 | NA | TRBD2 | TRBV10-3 | CAISDLTSGDYNEQFF | TGTGCCATCAGTGACCTGACTAGCGGAGATTACAATGAGCAGTTCTTC
TRBJ1-4 | NA | TRBD1 | TRBV7-9 | CASSGKGAANEKLFF | TGTGCCAGCAGCGGCAAGGGGGCAGCTAATGAAAAACTGTTTTTT
TRBJ1-3 | NA | NA | TRBV5-6 | CASSLSGRGAGNTIYF | TGTGCCAGCAGCTTGTCTGGCCGGGGGGCTGGAAACACCATATATTTT
TRBJ1-1 | NA | NA | TRBV7-2 | CASSRTRQNTEAFF | TGTGCCAGCAGCCGAACGAGGCAGAACACTGAAGCTTTCTTT
TRBJ2-5 | NA | NA | TRBV30 | CAWSPGQETQYF | TGTGCCTGGAGTCCGGGACAAGAGACCCAGTACTTC
TRBJ1-1 | NA | NA | TRBV7-9 | CASSSSGAEAFF | TGTGCCAGCAGCTCTTCGGGGGCTGAAGCTTTCTTT
TRBJ1-5 | NA | NA | TRBV2 | CASSDVTGNQPQHF | TGTGCCAGCAGTGACGTGACAGGCAATCAGCCCCAGCATTTT
TRBJ2-2 | NA | TRBD2 | TRBV27 | CASSSSGLTGELFF | TGTGCCAGCAGTTCTAGCGGACTCACCGGGGAGCTGTTTTTT
TRBJ2-7 | NA | NA | TRBV6-6 | CASRLGAHEQYF | TGTGCCAGCAGGCTGGGAGCTCACGAGCAGTACTTC
TRBJ2-1 | NA | TRBD2 | TRBV30 | CAWNGGAGGQFF | TGTGCCTGGAATGGGGGGGCGGGAGGGCAGTTCTTC
TRBJ2-7 | NA | TRBD2 | TRBV9 | CASAGGPNEQYF | TGTGCCAGCGCGGGAGGGCCCAACGAGCAGTACTTC
TRBJ2-1 | NA | TRBD2 | TRBV19 | CAAGTRGNEQFF | TGTGCCGCCGGGACTAGAGGCAATGAGCAGTTCTTC
TRBJ1-1 | NA | NA | TRBV29-1 | CSVESRGQLNTEAFF | TGCAGCGTTGAATCGCGCGGACAGCTGAACACTGAAGCTTTCTTT
TRBJ1-5 | few | NA | TRBV7-2 | CASSTYGWAYQPQHF | TGTGCCAGCAGCACCTATGGGTGGGCATATCAGCCCCAGCATTTT
TRBJ1-5 | NA | NA | TRBV19 | CASSMRDQPQHF | TGTGCCAGTAGTATGAGGGATCAGCCCCAGCATTTT
TRBJ1-5 | NA | NA | TRBV15 | CATTPGEYSNQPQHF | TGTGCCACCACTCCAGGGGAATATAGCAATCAGCCCCAGCATTTT